This T cell receptor (beta chain) comes out of a study of identical twins. This clonotype was picked up a small number of times. Its specificity is unknown. The germline V gene has CDR1 SGHDT and CDR2 YYEEEE. The CDR3 has 15 amino acids. After removal of 2 bases from V and 6 bases from J, the junction contained 6 bases not matched to a gene. A universal primer site arose from template switching, and cDNA bore unique molecular identifiers. MiXCR was run by TCRdb on the 5' RACE reads, yielding one entry per CDR3 protein. This repertoire shows 200,000 to 250,000 distinct CDR3 sequences, over 9.5% found once; its top ten account for about 3.9%. Study-wide results and caveats: Beta out-of-frame sequences displayed a weaker excess of sharing between twins.

These data also featured in a second study, about yellow fever vaccine responses in identical twins.

This TCR derives from a woman in her late teens or twenties in good health. Material for sequencing was memory (CD45RO+) T cells sorted from blood. The chain recombines TRBV5-6 with TRBJ2-1; 9 nucleotides agree with TRBD1. The CDR3 nucleotides are TGTGCCAGCAGCTTACAGGGACAGGGTATCAATGAGCAGTTCTTC. Amino acids: CASSLQGQGINEQFF.